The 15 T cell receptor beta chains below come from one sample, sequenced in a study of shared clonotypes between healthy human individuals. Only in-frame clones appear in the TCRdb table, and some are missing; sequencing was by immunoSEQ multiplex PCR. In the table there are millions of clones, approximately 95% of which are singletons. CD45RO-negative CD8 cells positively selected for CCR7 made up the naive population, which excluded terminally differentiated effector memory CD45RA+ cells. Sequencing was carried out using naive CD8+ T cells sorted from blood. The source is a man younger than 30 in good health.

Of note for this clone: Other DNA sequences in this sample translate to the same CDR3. The chain's CDR3 is CASSPKSSYEQYF. The CDR3 region has the DNA TGTGCCAGCAGTCCCAAGAGCTCCTACGAGCAGTACTTC. The rearrangement uses TRBV27 and TRBJ2-7; D ambiguous. This CDR3 contains 13 residues. V gave up 5 bases and J gave up 0 bases, with 8 bases separating them. Germline CDR1 reads MNHEY; CDR2 reads SMNVEV (reference sequence).

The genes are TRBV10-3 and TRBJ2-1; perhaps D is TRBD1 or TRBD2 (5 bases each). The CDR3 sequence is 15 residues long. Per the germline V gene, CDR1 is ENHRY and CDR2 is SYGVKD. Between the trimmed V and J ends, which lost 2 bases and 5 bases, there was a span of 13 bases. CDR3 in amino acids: CAISERASRDNEQFF. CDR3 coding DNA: TGTGCCATCAGTGAGAGGGCTAGCAGGGACAATGAGCAGTTCTTC.

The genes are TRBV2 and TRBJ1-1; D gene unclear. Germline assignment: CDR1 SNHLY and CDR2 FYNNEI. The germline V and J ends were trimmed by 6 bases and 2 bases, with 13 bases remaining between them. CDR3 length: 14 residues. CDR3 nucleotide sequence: TGTGCCAGCAGACGTACTATGGACAACACTGAAGCTTTCTTT. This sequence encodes CASRRTMDNTEAFF.

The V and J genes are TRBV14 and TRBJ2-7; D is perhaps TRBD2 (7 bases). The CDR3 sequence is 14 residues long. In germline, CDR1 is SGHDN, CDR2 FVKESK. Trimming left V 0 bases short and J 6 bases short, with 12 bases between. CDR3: CASSQDSGGREQYF. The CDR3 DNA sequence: TGTGCCAGCAGCCAAGATTCCGGGGGGCGCGAGCAGTACTTC. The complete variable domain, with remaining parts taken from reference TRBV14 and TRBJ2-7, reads EAGVTQFPSHSVIEKGQTVTLRCDPISGHDNLYWYRRVMGKEIKFLLHFVKESKQDESGMPNNRFLAERTGGTYSTLKVQPAELEDSGVYFCASSQDSGGREQYFGPGTRLTVT.

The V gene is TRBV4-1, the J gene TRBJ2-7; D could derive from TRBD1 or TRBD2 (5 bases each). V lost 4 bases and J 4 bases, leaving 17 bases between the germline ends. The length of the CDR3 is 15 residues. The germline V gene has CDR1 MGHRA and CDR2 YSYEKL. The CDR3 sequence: CASSLRIDEGYEQYF. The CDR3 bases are TGCGCCAGCAGCCTACGAATAGATGAGGGGTACGAGCAGTACTTC.

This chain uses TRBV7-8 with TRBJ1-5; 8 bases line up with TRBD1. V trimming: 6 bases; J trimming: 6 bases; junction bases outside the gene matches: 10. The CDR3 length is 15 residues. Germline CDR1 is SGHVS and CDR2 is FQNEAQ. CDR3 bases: TGTGCCAGCAGTTTCCGGACAGGGCAGGTTCAGCCCCAGCATTTT. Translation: CASSFRTGQVQPQHF.

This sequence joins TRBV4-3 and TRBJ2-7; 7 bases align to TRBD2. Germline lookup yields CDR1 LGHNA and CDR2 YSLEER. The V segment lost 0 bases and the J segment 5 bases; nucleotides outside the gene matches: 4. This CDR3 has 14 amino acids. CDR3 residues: CASSQDAGANEQYF. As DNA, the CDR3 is TGCGCCAGCAGCCAAGATGCGGGAGCCAACGAGCAGTACTTC.

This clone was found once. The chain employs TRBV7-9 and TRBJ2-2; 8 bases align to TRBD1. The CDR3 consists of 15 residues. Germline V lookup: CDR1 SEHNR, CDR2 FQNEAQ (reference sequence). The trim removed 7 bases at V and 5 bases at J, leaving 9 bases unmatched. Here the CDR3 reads CASTSATGETGELFF. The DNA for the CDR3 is TGTGCCAGCACCTCCGCGACAGGGGAAACCGGGGAGCTGTTTTTT.

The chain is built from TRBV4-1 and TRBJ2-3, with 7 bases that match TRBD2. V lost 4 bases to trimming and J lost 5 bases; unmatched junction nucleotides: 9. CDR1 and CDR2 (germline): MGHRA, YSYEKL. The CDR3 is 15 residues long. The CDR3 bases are TGCGCCAGCAGCCTCACAAGCGGGGTGGTAGATACGCAGTATTTT. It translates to CASSLTSGVVDTQYF.

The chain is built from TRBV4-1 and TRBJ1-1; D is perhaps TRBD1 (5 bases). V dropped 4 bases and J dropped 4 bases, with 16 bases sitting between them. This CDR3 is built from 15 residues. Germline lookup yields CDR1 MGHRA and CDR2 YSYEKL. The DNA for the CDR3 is TGCGCCAGCAGCCCCGCCCCCCGGGGGAGCACTGAAGCTTTCTTT. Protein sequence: CASSPAPRGSTEAFF.

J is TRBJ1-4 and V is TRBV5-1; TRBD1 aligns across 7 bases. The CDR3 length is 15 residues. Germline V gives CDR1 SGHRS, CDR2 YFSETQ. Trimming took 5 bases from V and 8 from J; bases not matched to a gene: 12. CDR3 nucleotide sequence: TGCGCCAGCAGGTCGGAACAGGGGCGATTCGAAAAACTGTTTTTT. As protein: CASRSEQGRFEKLFF.

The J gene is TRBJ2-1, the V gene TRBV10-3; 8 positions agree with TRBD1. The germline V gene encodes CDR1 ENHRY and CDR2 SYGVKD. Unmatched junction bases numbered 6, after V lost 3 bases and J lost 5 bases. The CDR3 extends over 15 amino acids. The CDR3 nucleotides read TGTGCCATCAGTGACCCTGACAGGGGAAACAATGAGCAGTTCTTC. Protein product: CAISDPDRGNNEQFF.

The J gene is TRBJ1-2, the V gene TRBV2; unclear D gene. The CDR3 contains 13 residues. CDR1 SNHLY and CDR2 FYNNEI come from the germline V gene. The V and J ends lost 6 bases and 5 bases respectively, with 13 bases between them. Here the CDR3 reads CASRGRTEYGYTF. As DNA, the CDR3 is TGTGCCAGCAGGGGGAGGACGGAGTATGGCTACACCTTC.

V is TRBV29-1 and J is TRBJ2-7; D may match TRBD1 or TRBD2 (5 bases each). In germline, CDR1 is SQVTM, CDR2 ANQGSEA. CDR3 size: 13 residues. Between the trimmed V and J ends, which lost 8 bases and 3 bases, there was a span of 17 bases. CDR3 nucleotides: TGCAGCTCGTCTTGGGGCGAGGGCTACGAGCAGTACTTC. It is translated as CSSSWGEGYEQYF.

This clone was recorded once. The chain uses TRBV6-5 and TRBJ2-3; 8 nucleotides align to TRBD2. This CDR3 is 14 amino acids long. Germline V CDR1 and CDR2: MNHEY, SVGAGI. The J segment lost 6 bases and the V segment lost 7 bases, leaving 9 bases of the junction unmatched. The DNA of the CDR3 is TGTGCCAGCAACCCGGGACTAGTTACGGATACGCAGTATTTT. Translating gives CASNPGLVTDTQYF.